This T cell receptor beta chain emerged from a study of T cells in Graves' hyperthyroidism and ophthalmopathy. This CDR3 region has 17 residues. V shed 0 bases, J shed 0 bases, and the junction held 8 bases outside the gene matches. From germline, CDR1 is SQVTM and CDR2 ANQGSEA. Amplification of TCR beta CDR3 regions was performed using RNA transcripts as template. RT-PCR in the first round (using the HTBI primer set) targeted the TCR CDR3. Each CDR3 protein is one row after TCRdb ran MiXCR on the multiplex PCR reads. In the table there are about half a million distinct CDR3 sequences, 20% to 25% of which are singletons. This clonotype was seen ten or more times.

This TCR was sampled from a woman aged 70-85 years with Graves' ophthalmopathy. The sample was blood. The chain links TRBV29-1 to TRBJ1-1; 9 positions agree with TRBD1. CDR3 in amino acids: CSVEDRLGQGMNTEAFF. The CDR3 coding sequence is TGCAGCGTTGAAGATAGGTTGGGACAGGGTATGAACACTGAAGCTTTCTTT. Combining the CDR3 with reference TRBV29-1 and TRBJ1-1 gives the whole variable domain SAVISQKPSRDICQRGTSLTIQCQVDSQVTMMFWYRQQPGQSLTLIATANQGSEATYESGFVIDKFPISRPNLTFSTLTVSNMSPEDSSIYLCSVEDRLGQGMNTEAFFGQGTRLTVV.